Here is one TCR beta chain with its context. This clone's antigen is unknown. No base quality information exists; no much larger clone differs at one position. The label giving this sample's time point can be read as: newly diagnosed GD, antithyroid drugs for less than 3 months. For both TCR sequencing and RNA sequencing, RNA was extracted from PBMCs using TRIzol. The diagnosis of Graves' disease was made according to American Thyroid Association guidelines. Patients for the study were recruited at an endocrinology department in Xi'an, China. From each patient, around 8.3 milliliters of peripheral blood was collected into an EDTA anticoagulant tube. Ficoll Paque Plus density gradient separation was used to isolate PBMCs, and no further T cell sorting was done. An Agilent 2100 Bioanalyzer and agarose gel were used to assess RNA quality, and a NanoDrop 2000 was used to measure RNA concentration. The data stem from a study of regulatory T cells in long-lasting Graves disease (dated by TCRdb to 2020 to 2022). Study-wide context: Newly diagnosed Graves' disease patients had taken antithyroid drugs for less than 3 months. Persistent Graves' disease patients were compared with newly diagnosed Graves' disease patients by peripheral blood TCR sequencing and RNA sequencing. The study was registered as a clinical trial and conducted in China. A total of approximately 35 samples were covered by TCR sequencing, comprising some 13 persistent and approximately 20 newly diagnosed Graves' disease patients.

The library was prepared using multiplex PCR. The run used an Illumina HiSeq 4000. To build TCR beta libraries, CDR3 regions were amplified by Arm-PCR using iRepertoire HTBI primers. Gel purification was performed on PCR products prior to sequencing. Turning to the authors' computational methods: Across samples, about 63 TRBV and around 15 TRBJ segments were identified and used for gene usage analysis of CDR3 amino acid clonotypes. COPE and FqMerger were used to merge the filtered high-quality paired reads into contigs. Contigs were aligned with BLAST to IMGT TRBV, TRBD and TRBJ reference genes, and CDR3 was defined per IMGT. Any clonotype with a frequency above 0.1% was counted as a highly expanded clone. Shannon entropy served as the measure of repertoire diversity, while the Gini coefficient captured V-J evenness. A clonotype was considered public if more than one individual shared it. Starting from the raw public reads, TCRdb applied fastp trimming at Q25, assembled clones with MiXCR and retained in-frame beta chains. CDR3 protein sequences are deduplicated, and each keeps its most common genes and DNA. The authors' filters were not applied to this entry. The sample table shows under 300,000 distinct CDR3 sequences, and roughly a fifth are seen once. Of the sample, about 15% is held by the ten largest clones.

The study at large found these results: Persistent patients shared more public clonotypes among themselves (2,741) than newly diagnosed patients did (more than 950). Peripheral blood alone was examined, since thyroid tissue, which constituted the primary lesion, could not be accessed. Compared with newly diagnosed patients, patients with persistent Graves' disease had lower TCR Shannon entropy and fewer highly expanded clones, which suggests clonal expansion. TRBV28, TRBJ1-2 and TRBJ2-5 were preferentially used in persistent disease, while TRBV20-1 and TRBJ2-1 were favored in newly diagnosed disease. The authors acknowledged the small sample size as a limitation that may reduce accuracy. Only the TCR beta chain was sequenced and analyzed.

V is trimmed back by 7 bases and J by 7 bases, and the junction contains 9 bases that no gene match accounts for. The germline V gene (reference sequence) sets CDR1 to DFQATT and CDR2 to SNEGSKA. The CDR3 measures 13 amino acids from cysteine to phenylalanine. Solely the CDR3 DNA is kept, with 39 bases framed from the first base. The clonotype comes from a female donor with Graves disease. Here the sequenced sample was peripheral blood mononuclear cells (PBMCs), taken at new diagnosis, from a patient treated with antithyroid drugs. The V gene is TRBV20-1 and the J gene is TRBJ1-5; TRBD1 matches 8 bases in the middle. The CDR3 has the sequence CSGATGEFQPQHF. The DNA sequence is given as TGCAGTGGCGCGACAGGGGAATTCCAGCCCCAGCATTTT.